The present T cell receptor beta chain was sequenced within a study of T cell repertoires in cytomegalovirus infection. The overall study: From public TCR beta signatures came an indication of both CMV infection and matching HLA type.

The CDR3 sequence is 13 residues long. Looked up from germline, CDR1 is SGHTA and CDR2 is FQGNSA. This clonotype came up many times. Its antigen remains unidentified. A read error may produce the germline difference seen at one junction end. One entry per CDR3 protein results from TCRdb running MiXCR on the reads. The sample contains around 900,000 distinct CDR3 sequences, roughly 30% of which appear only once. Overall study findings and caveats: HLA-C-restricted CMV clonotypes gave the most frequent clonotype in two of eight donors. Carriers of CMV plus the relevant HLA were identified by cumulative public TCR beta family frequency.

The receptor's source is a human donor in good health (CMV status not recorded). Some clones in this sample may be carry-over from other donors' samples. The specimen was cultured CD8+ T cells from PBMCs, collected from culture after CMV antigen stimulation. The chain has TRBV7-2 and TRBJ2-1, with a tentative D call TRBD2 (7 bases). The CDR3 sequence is CASRLGGDNEQFF. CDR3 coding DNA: TGTGCCAGCAGGTTAGGGGGGGACAATGAGCAGTTCTTC. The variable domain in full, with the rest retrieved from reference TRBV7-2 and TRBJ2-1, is GAGVSQSPSNKVTEKGKDVELRCDPISGHTALYWYRQSLGQGLEFLIYFQGNSAPDKSGLPSDRFSAERTGGSVSTLTIQRTQQEDSAVYLCASRLGGDNEQFFGPGTRLTVL.